This is a list of T cell receptor beta chains from one sample in a study of PD-1 blockade in classical Hodgkin lymphoma. TCRdb's copy holds only in-frame clones and misses some; the assay was immunoSEQ multiplex PCR. This sample carries 90,000 to 100,000 clones, roughly 90% of them seen once, and the ten largest clones take about 2.8%. The material was peripheral blood mononuclear cells (PBMCs), obtained at baseline. Source of these receptors: a human donor with classical Hodgkin lymphoma. CDR3s include the opening cysteine and the closing phenylalanine or tryptophan. A D gene is named only where the DNA matches it firmly. Clone size is shown for a subset of rows, as once, few, many or a class of expanded clone.

d_gene: TRBD1
abundance: once
len: 16
v_gene: TRBV27
j_gene: TRBJ1-1
CDR3nt: TGTGCCAGCAGTCCCTTCTACAGGGGAGGAAGCACTGAAGCTTTCTTT
CDR3aa: CASSPFYRGGSTEAFF

d_gene: NA
abundance: NA
len: 14
v_gene: TRBV28
j_gene: TRBJ1-4
CDR3nt: TGTGCCAGCAAACCCCGGTCCTCTAATGAAAAACTGTTTTTT
CDR3aa: CASKPRSSNEKLFF

d_gene: NA
abundance: NA
len: 12
v_gene: TRBV19
j_gene: TRBJ2-1
CDR3nt: TGTGCCAGTAGTAAGCAGGACAATGAGCAGTTCTTC
CDR3aa: CASSKQDNEQFF

d_gene: NA
abundance: NA
len: 14
v_gene: TRBV10-3
j_gene: TRBJ1-3
CDR3nt: TGTGCCATCAGTGAAAACCCCTCTGGAAACACCATATATTTT
CDR3aa: CAISENPSGNTIYF

d_gene: TRBD2
abundance: NA
len: 19
v_gene: TRBV2
j_gene: TRBJ2-1
CDR3nt: TGTGCCAGCAGCAAGGGGACTAGCGGGCCTCGAAGCTCCTACAATGAGCAGTTCTTC
CDR3aa: CASSKGTSGPRSSYNEQFF

d_gene: TRBD2
abundance: NA
len: 15
v_gene: TRBV6-6
j_gene: TRBJ2-7
CDR3nt: TGTGCCAGCAGTCCTAGCGGGCGAGGTTCCTACGAGCAGTACTTC
CDR3aa: CASSPSGRGSYEQYF

d_gene: TRBD1
abundance: NA
len: 15
v_gene: TRBV19
j_gene: TRBJ2-2
CDR3nt: TGTGCCAGTCGCGAGGGGGACAGGAACACCGGGGAGCTGTTTTTT
CDR3aa: CASREGDRNTGELFF

d_gene: NA
abundance: NA
len: 14
v_gene: TRBV5-1
j_gene: TRBJ2-3
CDR3nt: TGCGCCGCCTCGTTGGAACGGGGCACAGATACGCAGTATTTT
CDR3aa: CAASLERGTDTQYF

d_gene: TRBD1
abundance: NA
len: 17
v_gene: TRBV9
j_gene: TRBJ1-1
CDR3nt: TGTGCCAGCAGCGAGTCAAAACAGGGGGCTGGGAACACTGAAGCTTTCTTT
CDR3aa: CASSESKQGAGNTEAFF

d_gene: NA
abundance: NA
len: 15
v_gene: TRBV11-2
j_gene: TRBJ2-2
CDR3nt: TGTGCCAGCAGCTATGGACAGATAGCCACCGGGGAGCTGTTTTTT
CDR3aa: CASSYGQIATGELFF

d_gene: NA
abundance: once
len: 14
v_gene: TRBV6-6
j_gene: TRBJ2-2
CDR3nt: TGTGCCAGCAGCCGGTGGGCGAACACCGGGGAGCTGTTTTTT
CDR3aa: CASSRWANTGELFF

d_gene: TRBD2
abundance: NA
len: 14
v_gene: TRBV7-2
j_gene: TRBJ2-7
CDR3nt: TGTGCCAGCAGCCCTGGGACTAGCGCCTACGAGCAGTACTTC
CDR3aa: CASSPGTSAYEQYF

d_gene: NA
abundance: NA
len: 13
v_gene: TRBV7-9
j_gene: TRBJ2-2
CDR3nt: TGTGCCAGCAGGGGCTTGAACACCGGGGAGCTGTTTTTT
CDR3aa: CASRGLNTGELFF

d_gene: NA
abundance: NA
len: 13
v_gene: TRBV29-1
j_gene: TRBJ1-1
CDR3nt: TGCAGCACTAGCCTCAGGGAGAACACTGAAGCTTTCTTT
CDR3aa: CSTSLRENTEAFF

d_gene: NA
abundance: NA
len: 16
v_gene: TRBV5-4
j_gene: TRBJ2-7
CDR3nt: TGTGCCAGCAGTCCTTTCGATTTGACAGCTTCCTACGAGCAGTACTTC
CDR3aa: CASSPFDLTASYEQYF

d_gene: TRBD1
abundance: NA
len: 15
v_gene: TRBV11-2
j_gene: TRBJ2-3
CDR3nt: TGTGCCAGCAGCCCTGGGACAGGCGTCCTAGATACGCAGTATTTT
CDR3aa: CASSPGTGVLDTQYF

d_gene: TRBD2
abundance: NA
len: 16
v_gene: TRBV28
j_gene: TRBJ2-5
CDR3nt: TGTGCCAGCAGTTTAGGGAGAAGGACTAGCGGAGAGACCCAGTACTTC
CDR3aa: CASSLGRRTSGETQYF

d_gene: TRBD2
abundance: NA
len: 15
v_gene: TRBV5-4
j_gene: TRBJ2-7
CDR3nt: TGTGCCAGCAGCCTTATAGCGGGAGGTTCCTACGAGCAGTACTTC
CDR3aa: CASSLIAGGSYEQYF

d_gene: TRBD2
abundance: NA
len: 15
v_gene: TRBV5-4
j_gene: TRBJ2-1
CDR3nt: TGTGCCAGCAGCTTGTTTCTAGCGGGAGACAATGAGCAGTTCTTC
CDR3aa: CASSLFLAGDNEQFF

d_gene: NA
abundance: NA
len: 16
v_gene: TRBV10-3
j_gene: TRBJ2-2
CDR3nt: TGTGCCATCAGTGAGTCAGGAGGCAGAAACACCGGGGAGCTGTTTTTT
CDR3aa: CAISESGGRNTGELFF

d_gene: TRBD1
abundance: NA
len: 14
v_gene: TRBV19
j_gene: TRBJ2-7
CDR3nt: TGTGCCAGTAGCCATAGAAATACAGGGGACGAGCAGTACTTC
CDR3aa: CASSHRNTGDEQYF

d_gene: TRBD1
abundance: once
len: 15
v_gene: TRBV30
j_gene: TRBJ1-5
CDR3nt: TGTGCCTGGACCTCCGGGACAGGGGGCCGGCAGCCCCAGCATTTT
CDR3aa: CAWTSGTGGRQPQHF

d_gene: NA
abundance: NA
len: 15
v_gene: TRBV27
j_gene: TRBJ2-7
CDR3nt: TGTGCCAGCAGTTTTCGGGAGGGACAGGGCTACGAGCAGTACTTC
CDR3aa: CASSFREGQGYEQYF

d_gene: TRBD2
abundance: NA
len: 15
v_gene: TRBV5-1
j_gene: TRBJ2-5
CDR3nt: TGCGCCAGCAGCTTGGAAGCGGGAGGGGAAGAGACCCAGTACTTC
CDR3aa: CASSLEAGGEETQYF

d_gene: NA
abundance: NA
len: 13
v_gene: TRBV7-7
j_gene: TRBJ2-5
CDR3nt: TGTGCCAGCAGCTTACTCAGGGCAGAGACCCAGTACTTC
CDR3aa: CASSLLRAETQYF

d_gene: TRBD2
abundance: NA
len: 18
v_gene: TRBV7-9
j_gene: TRBJ2-2
CDR3nt: TGTGCCAGCAGCCCCCTAGCGGGAGGAAGGTCGAACACCGGGGAGCTGTTTTTT
CDR3aa: CASSPLAGGRSNTGELFF

d_gene: NA
abundance: NA
len: 15
v_gene: TRBV18
j_gene: TRBJ2-1
CDR3nt: TGTGCCAGCTCACGAGAAGACGGGGTCCACAATGAGCAGTTCTTC
CDR3aa: CASSREDGVHNEQFF

d_gene: NA
abundance: few
len: 15
v_gene: TRBV10-3
j_gene: TRBJ2-4
CDR3nt: TGTGCCATCAGTGAAGGGGGAGAACTCAAAAACATTCAGTACTTC
CDR3aa: CAISEGGELKNIQYF

d_gene: TRBD1
abundance: NA
len: 18
v_gene: TRBV5-1
j_gene: TRBJ2-2
CDR3nt: TGCGCCAGCAGCTTCCGGGGACAGGGGGCCTTGGGGACCGGGGAGCTGTTTTTT
CDR3aa: CASSFRGQGALGTGELFF

d_gene: NA
abundance: NA
len: 14
v_gene: TRBV7-6
j_gene: TRBJ2-3
CDR3nt: TGTGCCAGCAGCCCTCGAATTAACGCAGATACGCAGTATTTT
CDR3aa: CASSPRINADTQYF

d_gene: NA
abundance: once
len: 14
v_gene: TRBV14
j_gene: TRBJ2-2
CDR3nt: TGTGCCAGCAGCCAATTCAGGGAAACCGGGGAGCTGTTTTTT
CDR3aa: CASSQFRETGELFF

d_gene: NA
abundance: few
len: 19
v_gene: TRBV28
j_gene: TRBJ2-1
CDR3nt: TGTGCCAGCAGTTCACCAGGAAGTCATACAGGGAGGGAGCGGAATGAGCAGTTCTTC
CDR3aa: CASSSPGSHTGRERNEQFF

d_gene: NA
abundance: NA
len: 12
v_gene: TRBV15
j_gene: TRBJ2-1
CDR3nt: TGTGCCACCAGCAGAGTGGGCAATGAGCAGTTCTTC
CDR3aa: CATSRVGNEQFF

d_gene: TRBD1
abundance: NA
len: 15
v_gene: TRBV5-1
j_gene: TRBJ2-7
CDR3nt: TGCGCCAGCAGCTCCACGGGACAGGGAGTGGACGAGCAGTACTTC
CDR3aa: CASSSTGQGVDEQYF

d_gene: TRBD1
abundance: NA
len: 16
v_gene: TRBV5-1
j_gene: TRBJ1-5
CDR3nt: TGCGCCAGCAGCCCGTACACAGGGGTCCCAGATCAGCCCCAGCATTTT
CDR3aa: CASSPYTGVPDQPQHF

d_gene: NA
abundance: NA
len: 13
v_gene: TRBV27
j_gene: TRBJ2-7
CDR3nt: TGTGCCAGCAGTGGGGGGTCGGACTACGAGCAGTACTTC
CDR3aa: CASSGGSDYEQYF

d_gene: NA
abundance: NA
len: 12
v_gene: TRBV28
j_gene: TRBJ2-5
CDR3nt: TGTGCCAGCAGTTTGATACAGGGGACCCAGTACTTC
CDR3aa: CASSLIQGTQYF

d_gene: NA
abundance: NA
len: 16
v_gene: TRBV23-1
j_gene: TRBJ2-7
CDR3nt: TGCGCCAGCAGTCACCCACCGGGACAAATGTTCTACGAGCAGTACTTC
CDR3aa: CASSHPPGQMFYEQYF

d_gene: NA
abundance: NA
len: 13
v_gene: TRBV10-1
j_gene: TRBJ2-4
CDR3nt: TGCGCCAGCAGTGCCGGCAGTAACAACATTCAGTACTTC
CDR3aa: CASSAGSNNIQYF

d_gene: NA
abundance: NA
len: 12
v_gene: TRBV6-8
j_gene: TRBJ2-1
CDR3nt: TGTGCCAGCAGCCCCCCAGGTGATGAGCAGTTCTTC
CDR3aa: CASSPPGDEQFF

d_gene: TRBD2
abundance: once
len: 16
v_gene: TRBV4-1
j_gene: TRBJ2-3
CDR3nt: TGCGCCAGCAGCCGAGTAGCGGGAGGGAGGGGAGATACGCAGTATTTT
CDR3aa: CASSRVAGGRGDTQYF

d_gene: TRBD2
abundance: NA
len: 11
v_gene: TRBV6-5
j_gene: TRBJ2-2
CDR3nt: TGTGCCGTCTCGGGGGGCGGGGAGCTGTTTTTT
CDR3aa: CAVSGGGELFF

d_gene: NA
abundance: NA
len: 15
v_gene: TRBV25-1
j_gene: TRBJ2-2
CDR3nt: TGTGCCAGCAGTGAATGGAGCGGGTCTACCGGGGAGCTGTTTTTT
CDR3aa: CASSEWSGSTGELFF

d_gene: NA
abundance: NA
len: 14
v_gene: TRBV6-5
j_gene: TRBJ2-7
CDR3nt: TGTGCCAGCAGTGGGGTTTGGGAGAAGGACGAGCAGTACTTC
CDR3aa: CASSGVWEKDEQYF

d_gene: TRBD1
abundance: NA
len: 15
v_gene: TRBV27
j_gene: TRBJ1-5
CDR3nt: TGTGCCAGCAGTCGCGCCGCGACAGGGAATCAGCCCCAGCATTTT
CDR3aa: CASSRAATGNQPQHF

d_gene: TRBD2
abundance: NA
len: 12
v_gene: TRBV29-1
j_gene: TRBJ2-1
CDR3nt: TGCAGCGTTGCGTCCCTAGCGGGTGAGCAGTTCTTC
CDR3aa: CSVASLAGEQFF